This is a list of T cell receptor beta chains from one sample in a study of T cell repertoires in cytomegalovirus infection. A single record per CDR3 protein comes from TCRdb applying MiXCR to the reads. The sample carries about 740,000 distinct CDR3 sequences, 35% to 45% recorded once. Sample: PBMCs. Source of these receptors: a human donor in good health (CMV status not recorded). Some clones in this sample may be carry-over from other donors' samples. Both conserved end residues are part of each CDR3. A D gene is named only where the DNA matches it firmly. Clone size, where shown, is once, few, many, or a class for clones that have expanded.

v_call	d_call	clone_size	j_call	cdr3_nt	cdr3_aa
TRBV28	-	many	TRBJ2-5	TGTGCCAGCAGTTTAGCTGGGGGAGCCCAAGAGACCCAGTACTTC	CASSLAGGAQETQYF
TRBV7-6	TRBD2	-	TRBJ2-7	TGTGCCAGCAGCCCATCCTTACTAGCGGGAACCTACGAGCAGTACTTC	CASSPSLLAGTYEQYF
TRBV2	-	-	TRBJ1-1	TGTGCCAGCAGTGAGCAGGGTGAAGCTTTCTTT	CASSEQGEAFF
TRBV5-4	-	once	TRBJ1-2	TGTGCCAGCAGGGTAAGGACAGCCATCAGCTACACCTTC	CASRVRTAISYTF
TRBV10-2	-	-	TRBJ2-1	TGCGCCAGCATGACTCGTAATGAGCAGTTCTTC	CASMTRNEQFF
TRBV5-1	-	-	TRBJ2-2	TGCGCCAGCGGGCAGTCCAACACCGGGGAGCTGTTTTTT	CASGQSNTGELFF
TRBV20-1	-	-	TRBJ2-1	TGCAGTGCTAGAGCCGGATCGGGCTCCTACAATGAGCAGTTCTTC	CSARAGSGSYNEQFF
TRBV6-2/TRBV6-3	-	-	TRBJ2-7	TGTGCCAGCAGTCCCCCGGGACGGAAGAGCTACGAGCAGTACTTC	CASSPPGRKSYEQYF
TRBV24-1	TRBD1	few	TRBJ1-5	TGTGCCACCAGTCTTCCAGATAGTATTGGGACAGCAAGAACTCAGCCCCAGCATTTT	CATSLPDSIGTARTQPQHF
TRBV7-9	-	-	TRBJ2-1	TGTGCCACACAGGGCAGAAACAATGAGCAGTTCTTC	CATQGRNNEQFF
TRBV6-2/TRBV6-3	TRBD2	few	TRBJ2-3	TGTGCCAGCAGTTACTCCAGCGGGGCCCACGCGGCGCAGTATTTT	CASSYSSGAHAAQYF
TRBV7-2	-	many	TRBJ2-5	TGTGCCAGCAGCTTAGAGTTTGGGGAAGAGACCCAGTACTTC	CASSLEFGEETQYF
TRBV6-1	-	-	TRBJ2-7	TGTGCCAGCAAAACCGGGGAATTAGGCTCCTACGAGCAGTACTTC	CASKTGELGSYEQYF
TRBV7-9	-	-	TRBJ2-4	TGTGCCAGCAGCTTAGCAGGGGGGGGAAACATTCAGTACTTC	CASSLAGGGNIQYF
TRBV28	-	few	TRBJ2-3	TGTGCCAGCAGTTTGTTTGACCCTAGCACAGATACGCAGTATTTT	CASSLFDPSTDTQYF
TRBV7-7	-	-	TRBJ2-2	TGTGCTAGCAGCTTAGACGGGGGATCGAACACCGGGGAGCTGTTTTTT	CASSLDGGSNTGELFF
TRBV28	-	many	TRBJ1-1	TGTGCCAGCACACGCGAAACTGAAGCTTTCTTT	CASTRETEAFF
TRBV6-6	TRBD1	-	TRBJ2-3	TGTGCCAGCAGCCTGGACAGGCGCACAGATACGCAGTATTTT	CASSLDRRTDTQYF
TRBV6-8	TRBD2	few	TRBJ2-1	TGTGCCAGCAACTCTCAGTCCCGACTAGCCGGGAGCGATGAGCAGTTCTTC	CASNSQSRLAGSDEQFF
TRBV5-6	-	-	TRBJ2-6	TGTGCCAGCAGCTTTTCGACAGGTCTGGGGGCCAACGTCCTGACTTTC	CASSFSTGLGANVLTF
TRBV7-6	-	many	TRBJ2-1	TGTGCCAGCAGCATCTTAACGGACAGCTCCTACAATGAGCAGTTCTTC	CASSILTDSSYNEQFF
TRBV5-4	TRBD1	-	TRBJ2-7	TGTGCCAGCAGCTCCATGGAGGGGACAGGTGACGAGCAGTACTTC	CASSSMEGTGDEQYF
TRBV6-5	TRBD2	few	TRBJ2-1	TGTGCCAGCGGCCCCGTGGGACTAGCGGGATCGGATGAGCAGTTCTTC	CASGPVGLAGSDEQFF
TRBV5-6	-	once	TRBJ1-1	TGTGCCAGCAGCTTGGGGCAGATAGATTTCTTT	CASSLGQIDFF
TRBV28	-	-	TRBJ1-5	TGTGCCAGCAGCTCCCGTAATCAGCCCAAGCATTTT	CASSSRNQPKHF
TRBV12-3/TRBV12-4	-	few	TRBJ2-3	TGTGCCAGCAGTCCCAGGGAGCCAGATACGCAGTATTTT	CASSPREPDTQYF
TRBV6-1	-	few	TRBJ1-6	TGTGCCAGCACCAATTTCGGGGGAGTTCATAATTCACCCCTCCACTTT	CASTNFGGVHNSPLHF
TRBV12-3/TRBV12-4	TRBD1	-	TRBJ1-2	TGTGCCAGCAGTACAGACAGGGAGTATGGCTACACCTTC	CASSTDREYGYTF
TRBV20-1	TRBD1	many	TRBJ2-1	TGCAGTGCTAGTAGGGGGCGTCAGTACAATGAGCAGTTCTTC	CSASRGRQYNEQFF
TRBV28	TRBD1	-	TRBJ1-2	TGTGCCAGCAGTTCCCCGACAGGGATGAACTATGGCTACACCTTC	CASSSPTGMNYGYTF
TRBV7-2	-	-	TRBJ2-3	TGTTCCATCATCCAGGACAGCAGCACAGATACTCAGTATTTT	CSIIQDSSTDTQYF
TRBV9	TRBD2	-	TRBJ2-1	TGTGCCAGCAGCGTAGAGGGACTAGTGCCCAATGAGCAGTTCTTC	CASSVEGLVPNEQFF
TRBV4-2	-	-	TRBJ1-2	TGTGCCAGCAGCCAAGATCGGGACCGTGGAGGCTACACCTTC	CASSQDRDRGGYTF
TRBV6-5	TRBD1	-	TRBJ1-5	TGTGCCAGCAGTTACTCGTCGGACAGGAGTGAGCCCCAGCATTTT	CASSYSSDRSEPQHF
TRBV7-8	TRBD2	few	TRBJ2-3	TGTGCCAGCAGCTTAGGCGGCCCTACTAGCGGGAGCTATTCAGATACGCAGTATTTT	CASSLGGPTSGSYSDTQYF
TRBV20-1	-	-	TRBJ2-1	TGCAGTGCTAAAACGTCCAGTCGCTCCTACAATGAGCAGTTCTTC	CSAKTSSRSYNEQFF